This T cell receptor beta chain is drawn from a study of shared clonotypes between healthy human individuals. Study background: Serving as donors were two women and a few men, whose ages spanned 18 to 49.

The table lists this clone with a count of one. Its antigen is unidentified. Overall study results and limits: Few donors restricted represented genetic and exposure-history diversity.

Using immunoSEQ multiplex PCR, the repertoire was profiled, and TCRdb retains in-frame clones only, with some absent. The table records approximately 1.9 million clones, 93% of them present only once. Trimming cost V 6 bases and J 4 bases; bases outside gene matches: 7. Germline V gene sequence: CDR1 MDHEN, CDR2 SYDVKM. The CDR3 totals 15 residues. Naive CD8 cells lacked CD45RO and underwent positive selection for CCR7, leaving out terminally differentiated effector memory CD45RA+ cells. The sample was naive CD8+ T cells from PBMCs. The chain combines TRBV28 with TRBJ1-2, with TRBD1 matching over 11 bases. The sequence was obtained from a man between 18 and 29 years old in good health. Some clones in this sample may be carry-over from other donors' samples. The CDR3 loop is CASRDRGRGGYGYTF. CDR3 in DNA: TGTGCCAGCAGGGACAGGGGGCGCGGGGGCTATGGCTACACCTTC.